One T cell receptor (beta chain) is described in this entry. No antigen is known for it. It was the library that attached unique molecular identifiers to individual cDNA molecules. In the original analysis: Between about 23,224 and 700,000 TCRs appeared in each sample, and the median stood at 95,638. Each CDR3 protein gets one entry after TCRdb re-called the RACE reads with MiXCR. The V and J calls and clone size come from TCRdb's table, not from the authors' own analysis. The repertoire holds 50,000 to 70,000 distinct CDR3 sequences, with roughly 6.1% as singletons. These data originate in a study of human T cells and chemical hapten exposure. About the study: Yields of TCR per sample differed, chiefly owing to small differences in pooled library volume. General observations from the study: TCRs above 1 in 1000 frequency stayed constant with DPC sensitization.

CDR1 is SGHTA and CDR2 is FQGNSA in the germline V gene. Trimming took off 3 bases at V and 3 bases at J, with 9 bases between the two ends. The CDR3 covers 13 residues. Time point noted: healthy volunteer bleed at 6 weeks. RNA extraction used unfractionated whole blood as the source of total RNA. The clonotype was recovered from a female donor in good health. Some clones in this sample may be carry-over from other donors' samples. Sequencing was carried out using whole blood. The J gene is TRBJ2-7, the V gene TRBV7-2, with D uncertain. CDR3 in amino acids: CASSFFKDYEQYF. The DNA of the CDR3 is TGTGCCAGCAGCTTTTTCAAGGACTACGAGCAGTACTTC.